A selection of T cell receptor beta chains follows, all from one sample in a study of sequential checkpoint blockade in melanoma. Generated by immunoSEQ multiplex PCR, the TCRdb table keeps only in-frame clones and is missing some. The sample lists around 3,700 clones; less than 60% were seen once. The sample here was CD8+ T cells sorted from blood (inferred from file names), taken from a patient given nivolumab and ipilimumab in sequence. The receptors here all came from a human patient with melanoma. Some clones in this sample may be carry-over from other donors' samples. The CDR3 runs from the conserved cysteine through the conserved F or W. A D gene is named only where the DNA matches it firmly. Part of the rows lack a size; the others show once, few, many or a class for expanded clones.

d_gene	len	v_gene	abundance	j_gene	CDR3aa	CDR3nt
-	12	TRBV13	-	TRBJ1-4	CASSLGVGALFF	TGTGCCAGCAGCTTAGGGGTAGGGGCCCTGTTTTTT
-	12	TRBV5-6	-	TRBJ2-7	CASSLATYEQYF	TGTGCCAGCAGCTTGGCCACCTACGAGCAGTACTTC
TRBD1	14	TRBV15	-	TRBJ1-1	CATSRDRAGTEAFF	TGTGCCACCAGCAGGGACAGGGCGGGCACTGAAGCTTTCTTT
TRBD2	14	TRBV27	-	TRBJ2-5	CASRRLAASETQYF	TGTGCCAGCAGACGGCTAGCGGCCTCAGAGACCCAGTACTTC
TRBD2	17	TRBV7-9	once	TRBJ2-2	CASSLAATSGGTGELFF	TGTGCCAGCAGCTTAGCCGCGACTAGCGGGGGCACCGGGGAGCTGTTTTTT
-	13	TRBV27	-	TRBJ1-5	CASSLGSNQPQHF	TGTGCCAGCAGTTTGGGCAGCAATCAGCCCCAGCATTTT
TRBD1	16	TRBV9	-	TRBJ2-1	CASSSTTGGVYNEQFF	TGTGCCAGCAGCTCGACGACAGGGGGTGTTTACAATGAGCAGTTCTTC
TRBD2	14	TRBV29-1	few	TRBJ2-3	CSVGIAGAGDTQYF	TGCAGCGTTGGGATAGCGGGGGCGGGGGATACGCAGTATTTT
TRBD1	13	TRBV2	-	TRBJ2-7	CASSVGQAYEQYF	TGTGCCAGCAGTGTTGGACAGGCCTACGAGCAGTACTTC
TRBD1	12	TRBV5-6	-	TRBJ1-6	CASWTGGSPLHF	TGTGCCAGCTGGACAGGGGGGTCACCCCTCCACTTT
TRBD2	15	TRBV6-6	-	TRBJ2-2	CASCRLAVNTGELFF	TGTGCCAGCTGCCGACTAGCGGTGAACACCGGGGAGCTGTTTTTT
TRBD2	15	TRBV27	-	TRBJ2-1	CASSPRGTSNNEQFF	TGTGCCAGCAGTCCCAGGGGGACTAGCAACAATGAGCAGTTCTTC
-	17	TRBV10-3	-	TRBJ2-6	CAISDGGPVAGANVLTF	TGTGCCATCAGTGATGGGGGCCCCGTCGCTGGGGCCAACGTCCTGACTTTC
-	12	TRBV27	-	TRBJ1-6	CASGPYNSPLHF	TGTGCCAGCGGCCCCTATAATTCACCCCTCCACTTT
-	14	TRBV4-3	-	TRBJ2-7	CASSQGLQGWEQYF	TGCGCCAGCAGCCAAGGACTACAGGGCTGGGAGCAGTACTTC
-	14	TRBV5-3	-	TRBJ2-1	CASSLGPSPIEQFF	TGTGCCAGCAGCTTGGGGCCCTCCCCAATTGAGCAGTTCTTC
TRBD2	14	TRBV27	-	TRBJ2-1	CASRVLAGDNEQFF	TGTGCCAGCAGGGTCTTAGCGGGGGACAATGAGCAGTTCTTC
-	15	TRBV4-1	-	TRBJ1-1	CASSLERSVNTEAFF	TGCGCCAGCAGCCTCGAGAGGTCAGTGAACACTGAAGCTTTCTTT
TRBD1	16	TRBV4-1	-	TRBJ1-2	CASSQDWGQGYDGYTF	TGCGCCAGCAGCCAAGATTGGGGACAGGGGTACGATGGCTACACCTTC
TRBD1	16	TRBV7-9	-	TRBJ2-2	CASSHARTGFTGELFF	TGTGCCAGCAGCCACGCCCGGACAGGGTTCACCGGGGAGCTGTTTTTT
-	11	TRBV27	-	TRBJ2-2	CASSFGGELFF	TGTGCCAGCAGTTTCGGCGGGGAGCTGTTTTTT
TRBD1	15	TRBV5-1	-	TRBJ1-1	CASSSGQGGNTEAFF	TGCGCCAGCAGCTCAGGACAGGGAGGGAACACTGAAGCTTTCTTT
-	14	TRBV4-3	-	TRBJ2-7	CASSQEQGFYEQYF	TGCGCCAGCAGCCAAGAACAGGGTTTCTACGAGCAGTACTTC
TRBD2	17	TRBV2	few	TRBJ2-2	CASTEGAGGRNTGELFF	TGTGCCAGCACCGAAGGGGCGGGGGGCAGGAACACCGGGGAGCTGTTTTTT
TRBD2	16	TRBV7-9	-	TRBJ2-3	CASSQRTSGITDTQYF	TGTGCCAGCAGCCAACGGACTAGCGGGATCACAGATACGCAGTATTTT
-	16	TRBV12-1	-	TRBJ1-1	CASSFAGCREESEAFF	TGTGCCAGCAGCTTTGCTGGGTGCAGGGAGGAATCTGAAGCTTTCTTT
-	14	TRBV6-6	few	TRBJ2-7	CASHQRAEGYEQYF	TGTGCCAGCCACCAGCGGGCGGAGGGTTACGAGCAGTACTTC
TRBD1	19	TRBV6-1	-	TRBJ2-7	CASRETHAGGGGASYEQYF	TGTGCCAGCAGAGAAACACACGCAGGGGGTGGGGGCGCCTCCTACGAGCAGTACTTC
TRBD1	13	TRBV6-1	-	TRBJ2-2	CASSDRGSGELFF	TGTGCCAGCAGTGACAGGGGGTCAGGGGAGCTGTTTTTT
-	16	TRBV5-3	few	TRBJ2-2	CASTPGLGGNTGELFF	TGCGCCAGCACCCCCGGACTAGGGGGGAACACCGGGGAGCTGTTTTTT
TRBD1	15	TRBV9	-	TRBJ2-7	CASSVEGQGAYEQYF	TGTGCCAGCAGCGTAGAAGGACAGGGGGCATACGAGCAGTACTTC
TRBD1	14	TRBV7-6	-	TRBJ1-6	CASSSRDRNSPLHF	TGTGCCAGCAGCTCCCGGGACAGAAATTCACCCCTCCACTTT
TRBD2	14	TRBV27	-	TRBJ2-7	CASSWAGGMYEQYF	TGTGCCAGCAGCTGGGCGGGGGGTATGTACGAGCAGTACTTC
-	14	TRBV6-5	-	TRBJ2-7	CASSYSPETYEQYF	TGTGCCAGCAGTTACTCACCCGAGACCTACGAGCAGTACTTC
TRBD1	17	TRBV2	-	TRBJ1-2	CASSVGDSVGHSYGYTF	TGTGCCAGCAGCGTGGGGGACAGTGTAGGACATTCTTATGGCTACACCTTC
-	13	TRBV6-5	-	TRBJ1-5	CASRLVIERPQHF	TGTGCCAGCAGACTCGTCATAGAGCGGCCCCAGCATTTT
TRBD1	17	TRBV4-1	-	TRBJ1-1	CASSQEDLQGARTEAFF	TGCGCCAGCAGCCAAGAAGACTTGCAGGGGGCGCGCACTGAAGCTTTCTTT
-	13	TRBV2	-	TRBJ1-3	CASSEQQADTIYF	TGTGCCAGCAGTGAACAACAGGCGGACACCATATATTTT
TRBD1	14	TRBV5-1	-	TRBJ2-7	CASSEDRAEYGQYF	TGCGCCAGCAGCGAGGACAGGGCAGAGTATGGGCAGTACTTC
-	12	TRBV6-5	-	TRBJ2-1	CASSWQGGEQFF	TGTGCCAGCAGTTGGCAGGGAGGTGAGCAGTTCTTC
TRBD1	14	TRBV6-4	few	TRBJ2-3	CATGGTGSRDTQYF	TGTGCCACCGGGGGGACAGGGTCAAGAGATACGCAGTATTTT
TRBD2	18	TRBV7-9	-	TRBJ2-1	CASSPGRVAGGLTFEQFF	TGTGCCAGCAGCCCCGGGAGAGTAGCGGGGGGTTTAACTTTCGAGCAGTTCTTC
-	15	TRBV5-4	few	TRBJ1-1	CASSQQDNMNTEAFF	TGTGCCAGCAGCCAGCAGGACAACATGAACACTGAAGCTTTCTTT
-	18	TRBV4-3	-	TRBJ2-4	CASSQDPGTSTAKNIQYF	TGCGCCAGCAGCCAAGATCCCGGGACATCGACCGCCAAAAACATTCAGTACTTC
TRBD2	15	TRBV11-2	-	TRBJ2-5	CASSSRGSPQETQYF	TGTGCCAGCAGCTCGCGGGGGTCCCCTCAAGAGACCCAGTACTTC
-	15	TRBV15	few	TRBJ2-5	CATSTVRVSQETQYF	TGTGCCACCAGCACTGTCCGGGTCTCCCAGGAGACCCAGTACTTC
TRBD1	16	TRBV5-1	-	TRBJ2-7	CASSLADRGPSYEQYF	TGCGCCAGCAGCTTGGCAGACAGGGGGCCTTCCTACGAGCAGTACTTC
TRBD2	16	TRBV6-6	-	TRBJ2-1	CASSSSGTSGYNEQFF	TGTGCCAGCAGTTCCTCCGGGACTAGCGGGTACAATGAGCAGTTCTTC
-	11	TRBV29-1	-	TRBJ1-1	CSVMDTTEAFF	TGCAGCGTTATGGACACCACTGAAGCTTTCTTT
-	14	TRBV4-1	few	TRBJ1-1	CASSQDRGSPEAFF	TGCGCCAGCAGCCAAGACAGGGGATCCCCTGAAGCTTTCTTT
-	15	TRBV11-2	-	TRBJ2-5	CASSFWASPQETQYF	TGTGCCAGCAGCTTCTGGGCTTCCCCCCAAGAGACCCAGTACTTC